These 19 T cell receptor beta chains originate from one sample sequenced in a study of response to subunit inactivated influenza vaccine. In TCRdb, the RT-PCR reads were re-called with MiXCR into one record per CDR3 protein. Found here are roughly 620,000 distinct CDR3 sequences, approximately 11% of them singletons; the top ten hold approximately 11%. Another study also made use of these data, one on T cells expressing NK-cell markers. This second report adds: UMIs were included in TCR beta cDNA generated by 5'RACE template switching.

This material consisted of PBMCs from blood, taken on the day of vaccination. The receptor set was obtained from a man between 45 and 60 years old who received an inactivated influenza vaccine.

This chain connects TRBV5-1 to TRBJ2-7; 9 positions match TRBD1. V lost 5 bases, J lost 2 bases, and 11 bases stayed unmatched. Germline V lookup: CDR1 SGHRS, CDR2 YFSETQ. This CDR3 is 16 amino acids long. This CDR3 is CASSRGTGGLTYEQYF. CDR3 coding DNA: TGCGCCAGCAGTAGGGGAACAGGGGGCCTCACCTACGAGCAGTACTTC.

The rearrangement links TRBV15 to TRBJ2-5; D is tentatively TRBD1 or TRBD2 (5 bases each). Germline lookup yields CDR1 LNHNV and CDR2 YYDKDF (reference sequence). The CDR3 totals 13 residues. Trimming cost V 7 bases and J 5 bases, with 14 bases left between them. CDR3: CATTEGTRETQYF. The CDR3 DNA follows: TGTGCCACCACCGAGGGGACGCGGGAGACCCAGTACTTC.

The gene calls are TRBV12-3 or TRBV12-4 and TRBJ2-5; D possibly uses TRBD1 or TRBD2 (6 bases each). The CDR3 length is 15 residues. The germline V and J ends were trimmed by 3 bases and 0 bases, with 11 bases remaining between them. CDR3 bases: TGTGCCAGCAGTTTTGGGGGGCCAAACCAAGAGACCCAGTACTTC. Translation gives CASSFGGPNQETQYF.

The chain links TRBV4-1 to TRBJ1-1; 7 positions agree with TRBD1. The CDR3 runs 13 residues. Germline CDR1 reads MGHRA; CDR2 reads YSYEKL. Trimming at V came to 3 bases and at J to 7 bases, leaving 5 bases not matched to a gene. The chain's CDR3 is CASSQPQGNEAFF. The CDR3 DNA is TGCGCCAGCAGCCAGCCACAGGGGAATGAAGCTTTCTTT.

The chain is built from TRBV5-6 and TRBJ1-5; 7 bases are a match to TRBD1. Per the germline V gene, CDR1 is SGHDT and CDR2 is YYEEEE. V trimming: 4 bases; J trimming: 5 bases; junction bases outside the gene matches: 9. The CDR3 has 15 residues. CDR3: CASSATGDRYQPQHF. The CDR3 coding sequence is TGTGCCAGCAGCGCTACCGGGGACAGATATCAGCCCCAGCATTTT.

This clonotype was counted many times. The gene calls are TRBV7-2 and TRBJ2-1; possibly TRBD1 or TRBD2 for D (5 bases each). The CDR3 sequence is 12 residues long. V shed 7 bases and J shed 6 bases, with 10 bases lying between them. Germline loops: CDR1 SGHTA, CDR2 FQGNSA. Here the CDR3 reads CASNLGVNEQFF. The CDR3 DNA sequence: TGTGCCAGCAACCTGGGGGTCAATGAGCAGTTCTTC.

This clonotype has just one count. This could be a read error, since a much larger clone is one nucleotide away. This chain links TRBV12-3 or TRBV12-4 with TRBJ2-7, with a possible D match to TRBD1 (5 bases). The CDR3 is made up of 12 amino acids. Trimming shortened V by 8 bases and J by 3 bases, and 11 bases separated the two germline ends. Here the CDR3 DNA reads TGTGCCAGCGGAACCGGACACTACGAGCAGTACTTC. This translates into CASGTGHYEQYF.

The rearrangement links TRBV20-1 to TRBJ2-2; D is perhaps TRBD1 (5 bases). Germline CDR1 DFQATT, CDR2 SNEGSKA (reference sequence). Trimming took 4 bases from V and 1 from J, leaving 10 bases between them. The CDR3 sequence is 14 residues long. The CDR3 is CSAKIGQNTGELFF. CDR3 sequence (DNA): TGCAGTGCTAAGATAGGACAGAACACCGGGGAGCTGTTTTTT.

This clonotype has ten or more counts. The J gene is TRBJ2-3, the V gene TRBV29-1, with 13 bases aligning to TRBD2. The CDR3 consists of 15 residues. From germline, CDR1 is SQVTM and CDR2 ANQGSEA. After removal of 4 bases from V and 5 bases from J, the junction contained 6 bases not matched to a gene. The CDR3 here is CSVVGLAGVGDTQYF. Written as DNA, the CDR3 is TGCAGCGTTGTTGGACTAGCGGGAGTAGGAGATACGCAGTATTTT.

The V and J genes are TRBV20-1 and TRBJ2-2, with D maybe TRBD2 (7 bases). V lost 8 bases and J lost 7, with 14 bases in between. Germline CDR1 DFQATT, CDR2 SNEGSKA (reference sequence). CDR3 size: 12 residues. The CDR3 sequence is CSRWGGLGELFF. The CDR3 bases are TGCAGTAGGTGGGGGGGCCTCGGGGAGCTGTTTTTT.

This clonotype was observed many times. The CDR3 is CASSLLGTGNTEAFF. Written as DNA, the CDR3 is TGTGCCAGCAGCTTACTCGGGACAGGGAACACTGAAGCTTTCTTT. V and J are TRBV11-2 and TRBJ1-1; 8 bases match TRBD1. The length of the CDR3 is 15 residues. The junction had 3 bases not matched to a gene; V was cut back by 2 bases and J by 1 base. Germline lookup yields CDR1 SGHAT and CDR2 FQNNGV.

DNA for the CDR3: TGTGCCAGCAGCGCCCTCTGGGCGGGGAGCACAGATACGCAGTATTTT. Residues: CASSALWAGSTDTQYF. V gene TRBV7-2 combines with J gene TRBJ2-3, with D possibly matching TRBD2 (6 bases). In germline, CDR1 is SGHTA, CDR2 FQGNSA. Trimming cost V 5 bases and J 0 bases, with 15 bases left between them. This CDR3 is built from 16 residues. Full variable domain (rest looked up from reference TRBV7-2 and TRBJ2-3): GAGVSQSPSNKVTEKGKDVELRCDPISGHTALYWYRQSLGQGLEFLIYFQGNSAPDKSGLPSDRFSAERTGGSVSTLTIQRTQQEDSAVYLCASSALWAGSTDTQYFGPGTRLTVL.

The chain uses TRBV12-3 or TRBV12-4 and TRBJ2-3; D unclear. This CDR3 spans 14 amino acids. Trimming removed 5 bases from V and 1 base from J, with 10 bases in between. The DNA of the CDR3 is TGTGCCAGCAGTCCTCCCCCCCGCACAGATACGCAGTATTTT. Its protein product is CASSPPPRTDTQYF.

This clonotype turned up a few times. The V and J genes are TRBV28 and TRBJ2-7, with 7 bases aligning to TRBD1. Losses at the gene ends were 5 bases for V and 3 bases for J; bases not matched to a gene: 13. Germline V lookup: CDR1 MDHEN, CDR2 SYDVKM. This CDR3 has 16 amino acids. This CDR3 reads CASSPLDRAADYEQYF. In DNA, the CDR3 is TGTGCCAGCAGTCCCCTAGACAGGGCAGCCGACTACGAGCAGTACTTC.

This chain connects TRBV6-4 to TRBJ2-7; 11 bases agree with TRBD2. V shed 10 bases, J shed 0 bases, and the junction held 2 bases outside the gene matches. CDR1 is MRHNA and CDR2 is SNTAGT in the germline V gene. The CDR3 is 13 amino acids. The CDR3 sequence is CAKGTSGSYEQYF. Written as DNA, the CDR3 is TGTGCCAAGGGGACTAGCGGCTCCTACGAGCAGTACTTC.

This chain joins TRBV6-1 and TRBJ1-2; D not certain. V lost 2 bases and J 1 base, leaving 14 bases between the germline ends. This CDR3 spans 16 amino acids. Germline lookup yields CDR1 MNHNS and CDR2 SASEGT. CDR3 DNA sequence: TGTGCCAGCAGTGAATCTGACTTACCTCTTAACTATGGCTACACCTTC. The encoded protein is CASSESDLPLNYGYTF.

The chain links TRBV5-1 to TRBJ2-4, with TRBD2 identical over 14 bases. Germline V gives CDR1 SGHRS, CDR2 YFSETQ. V shed 2 bases and J 2 bases; nucleotides not matched to a gene: 12. The CDR3 is 20 amino acids. The CDR3 DNA reads TGCGCCAGCAGCTTTTCGTTCCCCGGGACTAGCGGGAGTACCAAAAACATTCAGTACTTC. It codes for CASSFSFPGTSGSTKNIQYF.

A few counts support this clonotype. The chain carries TRBV7-6 and TRBJ2-3, with D perhaps matching TRBD2 (5 bases). The CDR3 length is 15 residues. V gave up 1 base and J gave up 1 base, with 9 bases separating them. Germline CDR1 and CDR2: SGHVS and FNYEAQ. CDR3 amino acids: CASSLDVGGTDTQYF. For the CDR3, the DNA is TGTGCCAGCAGCTTAGATGTCGGGGGCACAGATACGCAGTATTTT.

This sequence joins TRBV28 and TRBJ2-1, with D maybe TRBD2 (6 bases). The CDR3 has 15 amino acids. V was shortened by 9 bases and J by 9 bases, with 24 bases between the two germline ends. Germline CDR1 MDHEN, CDR2 SYDVKM. DNA of the CDR3: TGTGCCAGTCGTGCGGGTGGGAGGAGTTCAAGTGAGCAGTTCTTC. This sequence encodes CASRAGGRSSSEQFF.